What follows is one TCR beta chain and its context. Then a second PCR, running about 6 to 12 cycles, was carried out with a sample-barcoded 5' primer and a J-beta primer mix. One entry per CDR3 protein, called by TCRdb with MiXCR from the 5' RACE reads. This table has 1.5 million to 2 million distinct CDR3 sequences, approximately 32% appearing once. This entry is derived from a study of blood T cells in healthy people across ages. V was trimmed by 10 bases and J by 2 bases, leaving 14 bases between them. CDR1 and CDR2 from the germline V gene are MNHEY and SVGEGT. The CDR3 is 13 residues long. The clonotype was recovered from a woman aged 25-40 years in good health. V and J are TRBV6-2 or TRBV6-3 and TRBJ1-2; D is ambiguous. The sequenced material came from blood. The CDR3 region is CATLEPPNYGYTF. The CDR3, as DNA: TGTGCCACCTTAGAGCCTCCGAACTATGGCTACACCTTC.